This T cell receptor (beta chain) was obtained from a study of blood T cell repertoires in COVID-19 (dated by TCRdb to the early 2020s). Study-level background: The collaborator samples originated in the United States, Italy and Spain and spanned the acute and convalescent phases of COVID-19. The prospective study material was composed of cDNA or gDNA derived from T cells, B-cell-depleted T cells, or PBMCs. Deeply sampled blood TCRbeta repertoires from subjects exposed to, actively infected with, or recovered from COVID-19 were included in the dataset. A freely available public database, intended as a resource for researchers studying the immune response to SARS-CoV-2, is where the repertoires were released. Samples were obtained from the ongoing ImmuneRACE study (first 160 participants) and from 1,200 or so subjects provided by 6 global collaborators. A de-identified subject ID, COVID-19 status, age in years and sex were almost always included in the sample metadata. Where available, HLA class I and class II types were taken from metadata supplied by the sample provider and were not determined by assay-based typing.

In the case of this clone: It has no known antigen specificity. No qualities accompany the bases; no much larger clone lies one base away.

TCRbeta CDR3 regions were amplified from genomic DNA by means of the immunoSEQ Assay, a bias-controlled multiplex PCR. The source study handled its data this way. Within the assay, amplification of reference gene primers was used to estimate how many nucleated cells each sample contained. To quantify the absolute abundance of each unique TCRbeta CDR3 rearrangement, sequence reads were collapsed and filtered. For each sample, productive Simpson clonality was calculated as the square root of Simpson's diversity index over productive rearrangements. TCRdb stores this immuneACCESS table with in-frame sequences only. Part of the clones is absent; in the studies checked, under half of the shortfall reflects unresolved V genes, and no reason is known for the rest. That table furnishes V, J and clone size, whereas the DNA furnished D and trimming. Within this sample are 230,000 or so clones, with about 85% of them counted one time only. The ten largest clonotypes hold roughly 6.7% of the sample.

In the prospective study, participants were about 18 to 89 years old, resided in about two dozen geographic areas of the United States, and were enrolled through a virtual design. In the prospective study, participants were assigned to cohorts based on the clinical history participants reported in a screening survey and a study questionnaire. Exposed participants had been in contact with someone with a PCR-confirmed or clinician-diagnosed COVID-19 case within 2 weeks of study entry. In the prospective study, mobile phlebotomists collected whole blood, serum and a nasopharyngeal or oropharyngeal swab from each participant. Prospective study participants could optionally give additional blood draws and questionnaires over an approximately two-month period. Blood samples from the prospective study were shipped frozen or at room temperature prior to DNA extraction. The full study reports these points: How much clinical and demographic metadata was included differed by source and by participant, and the metadata was provided uncurated.

Deletion took 5 bases off V and 0 bases off J, with a span of 11 bases between the germline ends. The germline V gene (reference sequence) specifies LNHDA as CDR1 and SQIVND as CDR2. From the cysteine up to the phenylalanine, the CDR3 has a length of 16 residues. The kept DNA is CDR3 alone, 48 bases in frame from the first base. What was sequenced was PBMCs or T cells enriched from blood (not recorded which). The sequence joins TRBV19 to TRBJ1-6, with the identity of the D gene unclear. The clonotype was recovered from a woman in her forties or fifties who had been exposed to COVID-19. The DNA sequence reads TGTGCCAGTAGTTCGATACAGTTCTCCTATAATTCACCCCTCCACTTT. Translation gives CASSSIQFSYNSPLHF. With all but the CDR3 taken from the reference TRBV19 and TRBJ1-6 genes, the full variable domain is: DGGITQSPKYLFRKEGQNVTLSCEQNLNHDAMYWYRQDPGQGLRLIYYSQIVNDFQKGDIAEGYSVSREKKESFPLTVTSAQKNPTAFYLCASSSIQFSYNSPLHFGNGTRLTVT.